This T cell receptor beta chain was sequenced during a study of human T cells and chemical hapten exposure. Notes on the study in general: Healthy people's immune response may differ from that of the donors, who had alopecia. Patch test score showed a positive correlation with PT1 expanded TCR counts.

V was trimmed by 3 bases and J by 15 bases, leaving 12 bases between them. The CDR3 runs to 11 residues. The table lists this clonotype with many counts. Its antigen is unidentified. TCRdb independently ran MiXCR on the RACE reads; one entry per CDR3 protein. Of 370,000 or so distinct CDR3 sequences in the sample, about 4.4% were seen once. Time point described: patch test 1, 2 weeks after DPC sensitization. Treatment given: therapeutic diphenylcyclopropenone sensitization with weekly scalp DPC. The sample here was whole blood, taken in connection with sensitization to the hapten diphenylcyclopropenone (DPC). The source is a woman aged 50 to 60 with alopecia areata. Some clones in this sample may be carry-over from other donors' samples. The rearrangement links TRBV12-3 or TRBV12-4 to TRBJ2-1, with D perhaps TRBD1 or TRBD2 (5 bases each). In nucleotides, the CDR3 is TGTGCCAGCAGTTTCCGGGACGGTCGGTTCTTC. Amino acids: CASSFRDGRFF.